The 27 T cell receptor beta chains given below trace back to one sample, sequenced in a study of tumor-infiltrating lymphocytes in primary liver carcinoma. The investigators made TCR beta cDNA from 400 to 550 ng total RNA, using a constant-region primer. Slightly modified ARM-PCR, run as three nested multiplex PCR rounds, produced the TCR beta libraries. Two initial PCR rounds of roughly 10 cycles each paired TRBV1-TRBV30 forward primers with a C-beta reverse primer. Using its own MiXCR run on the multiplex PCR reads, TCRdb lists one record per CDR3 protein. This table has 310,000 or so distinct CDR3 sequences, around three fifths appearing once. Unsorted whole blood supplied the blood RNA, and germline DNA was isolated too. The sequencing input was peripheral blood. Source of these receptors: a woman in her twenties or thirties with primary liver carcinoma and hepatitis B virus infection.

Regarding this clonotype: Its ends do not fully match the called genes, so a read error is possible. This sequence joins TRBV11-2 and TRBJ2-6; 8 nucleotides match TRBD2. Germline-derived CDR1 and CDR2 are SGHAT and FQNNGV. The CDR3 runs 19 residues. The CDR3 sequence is CAGSSRSTSESSGANVLTF. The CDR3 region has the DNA TGTGCCGGCAGTTCACGGTCGACTAGCGAGAGTTCTGGGGCCAACGTCCTGACTTTC. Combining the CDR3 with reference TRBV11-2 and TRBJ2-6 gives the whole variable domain EAGVAQSPRYKIIEKRQSVAFWCNPISGHATLYWYQQILGQGPKLLIQFQNNGVVDDSQLPKDRFSAERLKGVDSTLKIQPAKLEDSAVYLCAGSSRSTSESSGANVLTFGAGSRLTVL.

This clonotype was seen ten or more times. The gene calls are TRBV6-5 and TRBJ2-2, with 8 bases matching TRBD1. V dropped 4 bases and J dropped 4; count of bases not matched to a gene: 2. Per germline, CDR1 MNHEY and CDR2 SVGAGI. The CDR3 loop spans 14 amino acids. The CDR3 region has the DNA TGTGCCAGCAGTTCGACAGGGGTCACCGGGGAGCTGTTTTTT. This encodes CASSSTGVTGELFF.

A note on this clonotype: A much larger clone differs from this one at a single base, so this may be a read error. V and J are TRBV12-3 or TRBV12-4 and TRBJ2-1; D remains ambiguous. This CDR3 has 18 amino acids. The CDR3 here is CASSLDRLGLESYSEQFF. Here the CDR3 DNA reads TGTGCCAGCAGTTTGGATCGCTTAGGGCTAGAATCCTACAGTGAGCAGTTCTTC.

CDR3 coding DNA: TGTGCCAGCAGCTTCGCAGGGGGTAACAACGAGCAGTACTTC. Protein product: CASSFAGGNNEQYF. The chain is built from TRBV5-6 and TRBJ2-7; the match to TRBD1 covers 7 bases. The CDR3 is 14 residues long. From germline, CDR1 is SGHDT and CDR2 YYEEEE. After removal of 2 bases from V and 5 bases from J, the junction contained 7 bases not matched to a gene.

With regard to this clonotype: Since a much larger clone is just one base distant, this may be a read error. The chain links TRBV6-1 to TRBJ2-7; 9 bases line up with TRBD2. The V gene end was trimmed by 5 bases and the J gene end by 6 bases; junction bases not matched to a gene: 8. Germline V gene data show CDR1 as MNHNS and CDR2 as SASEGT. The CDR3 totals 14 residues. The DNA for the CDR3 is TGTGCCAGCAGTATTCAGCGGGAGGACCGCGAGCAGTACTTC. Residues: CASSIQREDREQYF.

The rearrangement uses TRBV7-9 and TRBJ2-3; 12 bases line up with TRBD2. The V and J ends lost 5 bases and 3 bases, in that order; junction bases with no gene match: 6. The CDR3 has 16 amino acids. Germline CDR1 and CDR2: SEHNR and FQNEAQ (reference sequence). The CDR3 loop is CASSTLAGGTTDTQYF. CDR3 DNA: TGTGCCAGCAGCACCCTAGCGGGAGGGACGACAGATACGCAGTATTTT.

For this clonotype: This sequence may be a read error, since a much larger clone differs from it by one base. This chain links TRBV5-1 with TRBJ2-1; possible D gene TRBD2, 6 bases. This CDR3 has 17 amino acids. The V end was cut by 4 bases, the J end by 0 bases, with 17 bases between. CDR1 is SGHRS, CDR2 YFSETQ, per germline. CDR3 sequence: CASSPRSSDSSYNEQFF. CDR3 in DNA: TGCGCCAGCAGCCCGCGGTCTAGCGACAGCTCCTACAATGAGCAGTTCTTC.

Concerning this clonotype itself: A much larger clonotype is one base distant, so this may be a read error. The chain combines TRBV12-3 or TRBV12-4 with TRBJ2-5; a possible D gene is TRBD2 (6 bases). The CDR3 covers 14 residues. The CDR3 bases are TGTGCCAGCACCCAATCGGTGGGACGGGAGACCCAGCACTTC. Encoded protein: CASTQSVGRETQHF.

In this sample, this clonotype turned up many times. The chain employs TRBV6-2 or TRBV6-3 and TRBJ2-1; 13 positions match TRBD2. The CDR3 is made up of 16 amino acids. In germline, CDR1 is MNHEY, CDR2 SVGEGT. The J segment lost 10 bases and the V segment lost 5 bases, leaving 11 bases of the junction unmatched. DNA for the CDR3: TGTGCCAGCAGTCTCTGGACTAGCGGGGGACCGTTCGAGCAGTTCTTC. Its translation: CASSLWTSGGPFEQFF.

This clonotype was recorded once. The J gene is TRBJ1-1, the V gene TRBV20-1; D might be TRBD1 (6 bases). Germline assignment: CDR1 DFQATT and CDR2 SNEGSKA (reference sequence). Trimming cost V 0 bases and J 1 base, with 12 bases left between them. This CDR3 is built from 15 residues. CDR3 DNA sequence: TGCAGTGCTAGAGAATTTGGGACACCGAACACTGAAGCTTTCTTT. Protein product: CSAREFGTPNTEAFF.

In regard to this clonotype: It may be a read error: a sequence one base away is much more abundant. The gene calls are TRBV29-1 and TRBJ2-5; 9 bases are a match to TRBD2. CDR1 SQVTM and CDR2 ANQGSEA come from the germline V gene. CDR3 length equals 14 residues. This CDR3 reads CRVERAGGRETQYF. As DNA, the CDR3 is TGCAGAGTTGAAAGAGCGGGAGGCCGGGAGACCCAGTACTTC.

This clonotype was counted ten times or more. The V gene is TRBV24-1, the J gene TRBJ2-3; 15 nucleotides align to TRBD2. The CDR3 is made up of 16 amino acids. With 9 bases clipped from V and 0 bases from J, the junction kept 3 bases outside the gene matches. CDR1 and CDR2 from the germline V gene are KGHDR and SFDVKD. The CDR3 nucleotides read TGTGCCACCGGACTAGCGGGAGGGCCTAGCACAGATACGCAGTATTTT. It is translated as CATGLAGGPSTDTQYF.

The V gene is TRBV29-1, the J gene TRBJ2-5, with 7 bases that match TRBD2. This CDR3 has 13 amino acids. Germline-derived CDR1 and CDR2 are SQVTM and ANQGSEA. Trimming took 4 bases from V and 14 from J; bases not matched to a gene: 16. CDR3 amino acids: CSVAWRESETDYF. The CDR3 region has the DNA TGCAGCGTTGCATGGCGGGAGTCTGAGACCGACTACTTC.

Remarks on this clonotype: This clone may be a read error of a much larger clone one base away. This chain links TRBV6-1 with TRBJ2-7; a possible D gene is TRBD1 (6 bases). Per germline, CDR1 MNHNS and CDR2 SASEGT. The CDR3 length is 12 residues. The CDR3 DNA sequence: TGTGCCAGCAGGAAGGACAGCTACGGGCAGTACTTC. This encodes CASRKDSYGQYF.

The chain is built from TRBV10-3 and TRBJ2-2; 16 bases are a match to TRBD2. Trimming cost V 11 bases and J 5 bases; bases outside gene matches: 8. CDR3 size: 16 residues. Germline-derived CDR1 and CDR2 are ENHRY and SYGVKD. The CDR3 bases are TGTGCCGTGGGACTAGCGGGAGGGCCAACGACCGGGGAGCTGTTTTTT. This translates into CAVGLAGGPTTGELFF.

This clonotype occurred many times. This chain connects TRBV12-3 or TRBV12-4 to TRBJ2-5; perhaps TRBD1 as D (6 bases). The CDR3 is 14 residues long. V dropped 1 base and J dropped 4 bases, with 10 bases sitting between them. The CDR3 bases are TGTGCCAGCAGTTTAGTAGGGGGAATAGAGACCCAGTACTTC. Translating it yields CASSLVGGIETQYF.

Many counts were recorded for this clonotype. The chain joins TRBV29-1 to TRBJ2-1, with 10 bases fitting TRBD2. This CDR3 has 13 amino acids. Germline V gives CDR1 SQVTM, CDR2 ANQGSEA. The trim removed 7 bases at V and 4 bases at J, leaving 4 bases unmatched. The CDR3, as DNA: TGCAGCGGGACTAGCGGCTTTTACAATGAGCAGTTCTTC. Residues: CSGTSGFYNEQFF.

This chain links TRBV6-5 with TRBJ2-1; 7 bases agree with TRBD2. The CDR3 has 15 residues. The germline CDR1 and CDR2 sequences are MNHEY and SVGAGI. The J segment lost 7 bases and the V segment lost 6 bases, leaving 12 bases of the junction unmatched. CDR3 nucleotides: TGTGCCAGCAGATCAGGACTAGTGGGAGCAAATGAGCAGTTCTTC. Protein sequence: CASRSGLVGANEQFF.

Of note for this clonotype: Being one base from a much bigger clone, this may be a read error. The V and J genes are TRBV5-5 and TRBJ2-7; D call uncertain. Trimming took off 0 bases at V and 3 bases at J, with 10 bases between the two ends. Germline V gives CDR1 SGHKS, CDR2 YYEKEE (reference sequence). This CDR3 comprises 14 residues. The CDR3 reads CASSLDVIFYEQYF. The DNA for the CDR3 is TGTGCCAGCAGCTTGGACGTCATCTTCTACGAGCAGTACTTC. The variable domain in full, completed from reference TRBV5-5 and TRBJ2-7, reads DAGVTQSPTHLIKTRGQQVTLRCSPISGHKSVSWYQQVLGQGPQFIFQYYEKEERGRGNFPDRFSARQFPNYSSELNVNALLLGDSALYLCASSLDVIFYEQYFGPGTRLTVT.

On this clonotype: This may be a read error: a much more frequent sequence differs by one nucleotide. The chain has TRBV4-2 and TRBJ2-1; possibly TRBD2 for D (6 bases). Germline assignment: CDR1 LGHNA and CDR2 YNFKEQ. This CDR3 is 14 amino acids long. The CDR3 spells CGSSQATSYNEQFF. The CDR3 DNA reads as TGTGGCAGCAGCCAAGCGACTAGCTACAATGAGCAGTTCTTC.

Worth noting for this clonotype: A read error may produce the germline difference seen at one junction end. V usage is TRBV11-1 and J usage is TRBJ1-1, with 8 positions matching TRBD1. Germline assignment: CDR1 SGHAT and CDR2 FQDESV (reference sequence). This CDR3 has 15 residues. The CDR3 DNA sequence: TGTGCCAGCAACTTAGCGGGCCAGGGGGCTTCTGAAGCTTTCTTT. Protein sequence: CASNLAGQGASEAFF.

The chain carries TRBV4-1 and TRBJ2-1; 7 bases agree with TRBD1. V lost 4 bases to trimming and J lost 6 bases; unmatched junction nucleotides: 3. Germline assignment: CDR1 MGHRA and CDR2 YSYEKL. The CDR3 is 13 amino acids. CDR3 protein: CASSPGTVNEQFF. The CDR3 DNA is TGCGCCAGCAGCCCTGGGACAGTCAATGAGCAGTTCTTC.

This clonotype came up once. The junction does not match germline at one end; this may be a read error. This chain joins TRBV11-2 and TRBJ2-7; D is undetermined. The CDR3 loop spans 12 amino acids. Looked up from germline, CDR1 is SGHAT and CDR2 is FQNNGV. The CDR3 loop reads CASSSPRYEEHF. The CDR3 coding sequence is TGTGCCAGCAGCTCCCCGAGGTACGAGGAGCACTTC.

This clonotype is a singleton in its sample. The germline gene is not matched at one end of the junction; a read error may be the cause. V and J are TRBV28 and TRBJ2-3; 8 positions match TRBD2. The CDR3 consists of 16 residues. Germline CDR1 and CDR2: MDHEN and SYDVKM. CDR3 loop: CASSTEAGDRRDTQYF. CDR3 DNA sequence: TGTGCCAGCAGTACCGAAGCGGGGGACCGTCGAGATACGCAGTATTTC. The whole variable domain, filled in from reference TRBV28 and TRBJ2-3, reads DVKVTQSSRYLVKRTGEKVFLECVQDMDHENMFWYRQDPGLGLRLIYFSYDVKMKEKGDIPEGYSVSREKKERFSLILESASTNQTSMYLCASSTEAGDRRDTQYFGPGTRLTVL.

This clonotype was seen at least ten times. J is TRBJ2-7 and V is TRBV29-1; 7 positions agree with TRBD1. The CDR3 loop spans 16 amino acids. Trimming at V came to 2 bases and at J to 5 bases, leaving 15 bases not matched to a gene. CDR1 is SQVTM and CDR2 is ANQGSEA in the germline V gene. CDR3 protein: CSVEMRDRAEINEQYF. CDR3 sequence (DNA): TGCAGCGTTGAAATGAGAGACAGGGCGGAAATCAACGAGCAGTACTTC.

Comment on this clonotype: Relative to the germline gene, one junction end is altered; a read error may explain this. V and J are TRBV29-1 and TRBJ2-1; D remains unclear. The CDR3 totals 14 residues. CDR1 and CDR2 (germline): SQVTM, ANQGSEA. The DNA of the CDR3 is TGCAGCGGTCGATGGTCTAACGGCTACAATGAGCAGCTCTTC. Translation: CSGRWSNGYNEQLF.

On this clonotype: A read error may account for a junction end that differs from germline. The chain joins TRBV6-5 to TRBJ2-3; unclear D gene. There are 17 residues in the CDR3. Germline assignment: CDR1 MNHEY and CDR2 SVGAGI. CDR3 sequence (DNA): TGTGCGAGCAGTTGCTCCTTGGCCCGTAGGGGCACAGATACGCAGTATTTT. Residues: CASSCSLARRGTDTQYF.